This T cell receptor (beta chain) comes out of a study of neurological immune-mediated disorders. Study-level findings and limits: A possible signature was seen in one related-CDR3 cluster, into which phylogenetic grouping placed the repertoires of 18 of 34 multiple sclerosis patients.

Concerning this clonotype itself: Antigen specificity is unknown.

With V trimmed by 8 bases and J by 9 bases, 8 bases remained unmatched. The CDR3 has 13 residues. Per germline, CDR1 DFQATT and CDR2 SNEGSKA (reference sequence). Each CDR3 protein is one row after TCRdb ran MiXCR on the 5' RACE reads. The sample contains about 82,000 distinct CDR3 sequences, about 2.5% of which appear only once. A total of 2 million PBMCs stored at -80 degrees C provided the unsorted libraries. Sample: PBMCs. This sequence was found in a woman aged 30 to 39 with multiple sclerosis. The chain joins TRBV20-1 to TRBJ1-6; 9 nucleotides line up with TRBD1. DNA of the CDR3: TGCAGTCAGTATAGGGACAGGGCTTCACCCCTCCACTTT. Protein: CSQYRDRASPLHF.